The clone carrying this T cell receptor beta chain was recorded many times. Its cognate antigen is unknown. These data are taken from a study of metastatic and nonmetastatic thyroid tumors. For the study at large: Comparison of repertoires was carried out across blood and tumor or nodule tissue from malignant and benign thyroid patients.

Under the authors' procedure: Building a distant-metastasis classifier for papillary thyroid cancer drew on CDR3 differences across clinicopathological groups. TCRdb recomputed clones from the PCR reads via MiXCR. These V and J calls derive from TCRdb rather than the authors' analysis. The sample contains under 75,000 clones, around 20% of which appear only once. Points from the study as a whole: Versus benign nodules, malignant thyroid tumors reportedly had significantly higher TCR beta diversity, in blood and tumor.

All patients were treatment-naive before thyroid surgery. Sample: blood. The origin of this receptor is a female donor with papillary thyroid cancer or a benign thyroid nodule (not recorded which). Some clones in this sample may be carry-over from other donors' samples.

CDR3 sequence (DNA): TGCGCCAGCAGCTTGGGGACAGCGAGTTATGGCTACACCTTC. It codes for CASSLGTASYGYTF. This chain connects TRBV5-1 to TRBJ1-2, with a possible D match to TRBD1 (6 bases). The V and J ends lost 0 bases and 5 bases respectively, with 11 bases between them. The CDR3 extends over 14 amino acids. Germline CDR1 is SGHRS and CDR2 is YFSETQ. Complete variable domain (other parts from reference TRBV5-1 and TRBJ1-2): KAGVTQTPRYLIKTRGQQVTLSCSPISGHRSVSWYQQTPGQGLQFLFEYFSETQRNKGNFPGRFSGRQFSNSRSEMNVSTLELGDSALYLCASSLGTASYGYTFGSGTRLTVV.